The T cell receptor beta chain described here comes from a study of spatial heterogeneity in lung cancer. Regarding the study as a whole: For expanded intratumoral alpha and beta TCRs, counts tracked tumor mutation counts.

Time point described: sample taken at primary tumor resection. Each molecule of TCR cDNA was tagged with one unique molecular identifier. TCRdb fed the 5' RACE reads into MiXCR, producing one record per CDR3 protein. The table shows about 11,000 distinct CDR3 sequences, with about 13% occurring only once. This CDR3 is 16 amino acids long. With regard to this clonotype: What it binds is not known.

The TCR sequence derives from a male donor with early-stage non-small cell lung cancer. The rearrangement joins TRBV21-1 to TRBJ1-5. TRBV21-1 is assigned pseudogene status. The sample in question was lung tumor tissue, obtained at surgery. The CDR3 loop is CASSSTVRGGNQPQHF. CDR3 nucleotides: TGTGCCAGCAGCTCTACAGTAAGAGGAGGCAATCAGCCCCAGCATTTT.